Listed below are T cell receptor beta chains from one sample, sequenced in a study of shared T cell receptors in the human thymus. Clones were sequenced by immunoSEQ multiplex PCR, and TCRdb holds only the in-frame ones, with some missing. This sample carries roughly 710,000 clones, 80% to 90% of them seen once, and the ten largest clones take 0.008% to 0.011%. In addition, the sample was reused for a study of human thymus T cells.

The specimen was thymocytes. The source of these receptors is a girl under three years old with a congenital heart defect. CDR3s include the opening cysteine and the closing phenylalanine or tryptophan. Fields, in order: V gene, D gene, clone size, J gene, CDR3 DNA, CDR3 protein. The D gene is left open where the match is weak. The listing skips clone size in some rows; elsewhere it reads once, few, many or a size class.

V gene: TRBV27; D gene: -; clone size: -; J gene: TRBJ2-7; CDR3 DNA: TGTGCCAGCAGTTTAACACAGGGCTACGAGCAGTACTTC; CDR3 protein: CASSLTQGYEQYF
V gene: TRBV12-2; D gene: -; clone size: -; J gene: TRBJ2-1; CDR3 DNA: TGTGCAAGTCGAACAAGGACTAGTATTAGGAGCCTGAGCTCCTACAATGAGCAGTTCTTC; CDR3 protein: CASRTRTSIRSLSSYNEQFF
V gene: TRBV27; D gene: -; clone size: -; J gene: TRBJ2-2; CDR3 DNA: TGTGCCAGCAAGACCCGGGGGGCATACACCGGGGAGCTGTTTTTT; CDR3 protein: CASKTRGAYTGELFF
V gene: TRBV18; D gene: -; clone size: -; J gene: TRBJ2-5; CDR3 DNA: TGTGCCAGCGCGATACAAGAGACCCAGTACTTC; CDR3 protein: CASAIQETQYF
V gene: TRBV7-2; D gene: -; clone size: -; J gene: TRBJ2-1; CDR3 DNA: TGTGCCAGCAGCTTAGCGTTGGGAGGAGGTGAGCAGTTCTTC; CDR3 protein: CASSLALGGGEQFF
V gene: TRBV5-1; D gene: TRBD1; clone size: -; J gene: TRBJ2-7; CDR3 DNA: TGCGCCAGCAGCTTGGAGGCAGGGGGCCCCTACGAGCAGTACTTC; CDR3 protein: CASSLEAGGPYEQYF
V gene: TRBV6-1; D gene: -; clone size: -; J gene: TRBJ2-5; CDR3 DNA: TGTGCCAGCAGTGAATTGAGGGCAGCAGAGACCCAGTACTTC; CDR3 protein: CASSELRAAETQYF
V gene: TRBV7-9; D gene: TRBD1; clone size: -; J gene: TRBJ2-7; CDR3 DNA: TGTGCCAGCAGCCCTGGGACAGGGGGCCGATACTACGAGCAGTACTTC; CDR3 protein: CASSPGTGGRYYEQYF
V gene: TRBV5-6; D gene: -; clone size: once; J gene: TRBJ2-2; CDR3 DNA: TGTGCCAGCAGTCCGGGTGAAATAGCGGATCAGAACACCGGGGAGCTGTTTTTT; CDR3 protein: CASSPGEIADQNTGELFF
V gene: TRBV19; D gene: TRBD1; clone size: -; J gene: TRBJ2-6; CDR3 DNA: TGTGCCAGTAGTATAGGGCAGGGGGATATACGCTCTGGGGCCAACGTCCTGACTTTC; CDR3 protein: CASSIGQGDIRSGANVLTF
V gene: TRBV12-5; D gene: -; clone size: few; J gene: TRBJ1-2; CDR3 DNA: TGTGCTAGTGGTTTGGACAGGGCCTCCGAGGGCTACACCTTC; CDR3 protein: CASGLDRASEGYTF
V gene: TRBV9; D gene: -; clone size: -; J gene: TRBJ1-1; CDR3 DNA: TGTGCCAGCAGCGATTTAGGCGGGGTGGCTGAAGCTTTCTTT; CDR3 protein: CASSDLGGVAEAFF
V gene: TRBV28; D gene: TRBD1; clone size: -; J gene: TRBJ2-3; CDR3 DNA: TGTGCCAGCAGTCTGAGAGGGGGCGCGGGTACGCAGTATTTT; CDR3 protein: CASSLRGGAGTQYF
V gene: TRBV2; D gene: -; clone size: -; J gene: TRBJ1-2; CDR3 DNA: TGTGCCAGCACAGATCGTAGGGGGGGGACGGGCTACACCTTC; CDR3 protein: CASTDRRGGTGYTF
V gene: TRBV7-2; D gene: TRBD1; clone size: once; J gene: TRBJ1-1; CDR3 DNA: TGTGCCAGCAGCTCCTGGACAGGGGGTGGGAACACTGAAGCTTTCTTT; CDR3 protein: CASSSWTGGGNTEAFF
V gene: TRBV5-1; D gene: TRBD1; clone size: -; J gene: TRBJ2-2; CDR3 DNA: TGCGCCAGCAGCTTCCACAACTACGACAGGGGAGCAACCGGGGAGCTGTTTTTT; CDR3 protein: CASSFHNYDRGATGELFF
V gene: TRBV5-1; D gene: TRBD2; clone size: once; J gene: TRBJ2-7; CDR3 DNA: TGCGCCAGCAGCTCCCCGGGACTAGCGGGGTTCCCCTACGAGCAGTACTTC; CDR3 protein: CASSSPGLAGFPYEQYF
V gene: TRBV5-1; D gene: TRBD1; clone size: -; J gene: TRBJ2-7; CDR3 DNA: TGCGCCAGCAGCCTATATCGGGACAGGGGGTACGAGCAGTACTTC; CDR3 protein: CASSLYRDRGYEQYF
V gene: TRBV11-2; D gene: TRBD1; clone size: -; J gene: TRBJ1-2; CDR3 DNA: TGTGCCAGCAGCCCCCGTGGGGGACAGGGGGCGTTATGGTATGGCTACACCTTC; CDR3 protein: CASSPRGGQGALWYGYTF
V gene: TRBV5-1; D gene: -; clone size: few; J gene: TRBJ2-1; CDR3 DNA: TGCGCCAGCAGCTTTTTTAGCGACGGACGTTCGGGGGAGCTAAATGAGCAGTTCTTC; CDR3 protein: CASSFFSDGRSGELNEQFF
V gene: TRBV15; D gene: TRBD1; clone size: -; J gene: TRBJ1-1; CDR3 DNA: TGTGCCACCAGATATACGGGACAGTTTAACACTGAAGCTTTCTTT; CDR3 protein: CATRYTGQFNTEAFF
V gene: TRBV19; D gene: TRBD1; clone size: -; J gene: TRBJ1-4; CDR3 DNA: TGTGCCAGTAGTGCGACAGGGGGAGAAGAAAAACTGTTTTTT; CDR3 protein: CASSATGGEEKLFF
V gene: TRBV5-6; D gene: -; clone size: once; J gene: TRBJ2-4; CDR3 DNA: TGTGCCAGCAGCTTGAGGGGAAACATTCAGTACTTC; CDR3 protein: CASSLRGNIQYF
V gene: TRBV5-1; D gene: -; clone size: -; J gene: TRBJ2-1; CDR3 DNA: TGCGCCAGCAGCGCCGAACAGAGCTCCTACAATGAGCAGTTCTTC; CDR3 protein: CASSAEQSSYNEQFF
V gene: TRBV7-9; D gene: -; clone size: -; J gene: TRBJ1-1; CDR3 DNA: TGTGCCAGCAGCTTAGGGCCCCGACAGGCGAACACTGAAGCTTTCTTT; CDR3 protein: CASSLGPRQANTEAFF
V gene: TRBV6-4; D gene: TRBD1; clone size: -; J gene: TRBJ2-7; CDR3 DNA: TGTGCCAGCAGTGACGGGACAGGCGAGCAGTACTTC; CDR3 protein: CASSDGTGEQYF
V gene: TRBV4-1; D gene: -; clone size: -; J gene: TRBJ2-3; CDR3 DNA: TGCGCCAGCAGCACTAGGAGCTTCAATTCCACAGATACGCAGTATTTT; CDR3 protein: CASSTRSFNSTDTQYF
V gene: TRBV6-1; D gene: -; clone size: few; J gene: TRBJ1-6; CDR3 DNA: TGTGCCAGCAGTGATCTGCCGCGGGGAAACAATTCACCCCTCCACTTT; CDR3 protein: CASSDLPRGNNSPLHF
V gene: TRBV19; D gene: TRBD1; clone size: -; J gene: TRBJ1-2; CDR3 DNA: TGTGCCAGTAGTTTCCCCAGGGGGCAGGAGGATGGCTACACCTTC; CDR3 protein: CASSFPRGQEDGYTF
V gene: TRBV10-3; D gene: TRBD1; clone size: -; J gene: TRBJ2-7; CDR3 DNA: TGTGCCATCAGTGAGGCAGGACAGGGGGCCGACGAGCAGTACTTC; CDR3 protein: CAISEAGQGADEQYF
V gene: TRBV29-1; D gene: TRBD1; clone size: -; J gene: TRBJ2-1; CDR3 DNA: TGCAGCGTTGACGGCCCGGGACAGTTTATTGAGCAGTTCTTC; CDR3 protein: CSVDGPGQFIEQFF
V gene: TRBV5-5; D gene: -; clone size: -; J gene: TRBJ1-6; CDR3 DNA: TGTGCCAGCAGGCCCGACCCAGGGCCCTATAATTCACCCCTCCACTTT; CDR3 protein: CASRPDPGPYNSPLHF
V gene: TRBV7-6; D gene: -; clone size: -; J gene: TRBJ1-1; CDR3 DNA: TGTGCCAGCAGCTTAGAGTACCCGGGGAGGGCCGAAGCTTTCTTT; CDR3 protein: CASSLEYPGRAEAFF
V gene: TRBV19; D gene: -; clone size: -; J gene: TRBJ1-2; CDR3 DNA: TGTGCCAGTAGTATAGATCATCCCACGAGGCTAAACTATGGCTACACCTTC; CDR3 protein: CASSIDHPTRLNYGYTF
V gene: TRBV27; D gene: TRBD2; clone size: -; J gene: TRBJ2-7; CDR3 DNA: TGTGCCAGCAGTCCGAAGACTAGCGTACACGAGCAGTACTTC; CDR3 protein: CASSPKTSVHEQYF
V gene: TRBV11-3; D gene: -; clone size: -; J gene: TRBJ1-4; CDR3 DNA: TGTGCCAGCAGCTTAGAGGGGGCAGGGGAAAAACTGTTTTTT; CDR3 protein: CASSLEGAGEKLFF